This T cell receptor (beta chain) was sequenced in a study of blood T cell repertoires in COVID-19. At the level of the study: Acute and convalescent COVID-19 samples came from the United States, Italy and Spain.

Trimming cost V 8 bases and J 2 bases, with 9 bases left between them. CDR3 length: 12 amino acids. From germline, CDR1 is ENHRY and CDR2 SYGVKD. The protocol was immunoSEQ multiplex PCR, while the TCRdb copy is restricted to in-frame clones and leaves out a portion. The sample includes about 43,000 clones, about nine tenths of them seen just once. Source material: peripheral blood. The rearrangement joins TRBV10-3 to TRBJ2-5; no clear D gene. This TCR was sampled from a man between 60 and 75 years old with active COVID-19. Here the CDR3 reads CAIQSPQETQYF. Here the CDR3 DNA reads TGTGCCATCCAGTCCCCACAAGAGACCCAGTACTTC.